The rows below give T cell receptor beta chains drawn from one sample of a study of CD8 T cells in Susac syndrome. TCRdb itself ran the immunoSEQ multiplex PCR reads through MiXCR, one entry per CDR3 protein. The sample has over 130,000 distinct CDR3 sequences; 85% to 95% are singletons. Material: CD4+ T cells from PBMCs. Source of these receptors: a human donor with multiple sclerosis. Each CDR3 is given with its conserved first and last residue. D genes are given only for firm matches. The listing skips clone size in some rows; elsewhere it reads once, few, many or a size class.

j_call,d_call,clone_size,v_call,cdr3_aa,cdr3_nt
TRBJ2-7,TRBD2,once,TRBV27,CASRPGGEATSSYEQYF,TGTGCCAGCAGGCCGGGAGGCGAGGCAACTAGCTCCTACGAGCAGTACTTC
TRBJ2-5,-,-,TRBV27,CAAGRYQETQYF,TGTGCCGCGGGACGCTACCAAGAGACCCAGTACTTC
TRBJ2-1,TRBD2,-,TRBV4-1,CASSQAPLAGGDNEQFF,TGCGCCAGCAGCCAAGCTCCTCTAGCGGGAGGTGACAATGAGCAGTTCTTC
TRBJ1-4,-,-,TRBV12-3/TRBV12-4,CASSPRQDSGKLFF,TGTGCCAGCAGTCCGAGACAGGATTCGGGAAAACTGTTTTTT
TRBJ2-3,-,once,TRBV28,CASTRRGTDTQYF,TGTGCCAGCACAAGACGGGGCACAGATACGCAGTATTTT
TRBJ2-5,-,-,TRBV5-1,CASSFGPQETQYF,TGCGCCAGCAGCTTCGGCCCACAAGAGACCCAGTACTTC
TRBJ1-4,TRBD1,-,TRBV24-1,CATSDMTGGNEKLFF,TGTGCCACCAGTGACATGACAGGGGGTAATGAAAAACTGTTTTTT
TRBJ2-7,TRBD2,-,TRBV7-9,CASSLGLAGIYEQYF,TGTGCCAGCAGCTTAGGGCTAGCGGGGATCTACGAGCAGTACTTC
TRBJ2-7,-,-,TRBV3-1,CASSATYLQYF,TGTGCCAGCAGCGCTACGTATTTGCAGTACTTC
TRBJ2-7,-,once,TRBV7-9,CASSHQYEQYF,TGTGCCAGCAGCCACCAGTACGAGCAGTACTTC
TRBJ1-5,TRBD1,-,TRBV24-1,CATSDKGRGPGQPQHF,TGTGCCACCAGTGATAAGGGCAGGGGGCCCGGTCAGCCCCAGCATTTT
TRBJ2-7,TRBD2,-,TRBV28,CASSFSSGRSPLSYEQYF,TGTGCCAGCAGTTTTAGTAGCGGGAGGTCCCCACTCTCCTACGAGCAGTACTTC
TRBJ2-7,TRBD1,once,TRBV7-7,CATGTANEQYF,TGTGCTACCGGGACAGCAAACGAGCAGTACTTC
TRBJ2-5,-,-,TRBV30,CAWSGSRDYQETQYF,TGTGCCTGGAGTGGCTCCCGGGACTACCAAGAGACCCAGTACTTC
TRBJ2-1,TRBD1,-,TRBV29-1,CSYRTGHNEQFF,TGCAGCTATCGGACAGGCCACAATGAGCAGTTCTTC
TRBJ2-4,-,-,TRBV28,CASSFTAGLSKNIQYF,TGTGCCAGCAGTTTCACGGCAGGGCTCTCCAAAAACATTCAGTACTTC
TRBJ2-4,-,-,TRBV3-1,CASSQEGLGVNF,TGTGCCAGCAGCCAAGAAGGCCTAGGGGTGAACTTC
TRBJ1-1,-,-,TRBV3-1,CASSPPGRTEAFF,TGTGCCAGCAGCCCTCCGGGGAGGACTGAAGCTTTCTTT
TRBJ2-7,-,once,TRBV28,CASQETVGTYEQYF,TGTGCCAGCCAAGAGACAGTAGGGACCTACGAGCAGTACTTC
TRBJ2-7,TRBD1,-,TRBV20-1,CSASIRPGQATYEQYF,TGCAGTGCTAGCATTAGACCGGGACAGGCAACCTACGAGCAGTACTTC
TRBJ2-3,-,-,TRBV20-1,CSAREGFFTDTQYF,TGCAGTGCTAGAGAGGGCTTTTTCACAGATACGCAGTATTTT
TRBJ1-5,TRBD1,-,TRBV18,CASSVQGPPQHF,TGTGCCAGCTCGGTACAGGGGCCGCCCCAGCATTTT
TRBJ2-7,-,once,TRBV6-5,CASSYSTQSRRGFEQYF,TGTGCCAGCAGTTACTCGACGCAGAGCCGGAGGGGCTTCGAGCAGTACTTC
TRBJ1-1,-,-,TRBV29-1,CSVETGPLNTEAFF,TGCAGCGTTGAAACAGGGCCCCTGAACACTGAAGCTTTCTTT
TRBJ1-6,-,-,TRBV2,CASSDRENSPLHF,TGTGCCAGCAGTGACAGGGAAAATTCACCCCTCCACTTT
TRBJ2-1,-,-,TRBV15,CATNQVPYRNEQFF,TGTGCCACCAATCAGGTCCCATACCGCAATGAGCAGTTCTTC
TRBJ1-6,-,-,TRBV7-9,CASSLTATNSPLHF,TGTGCCAGCAGTTTGACAGCAACGAATTCACCCCTCCACTTT
TRBJ1-2,TRBD1,-,TRBV4-1,CASSRGQGENLGGYTF,TGCGCCAGCAGCCGTGGACAGGGGGAGAACCTAGGCGGCTACACCTTC
TRBJ1-5,-,-,TRBV18,CASSPNRDQPQHF,TGTGCCAGCTCACCAAATAGGGATCAGCCCCAGCATTTT
TRBJ2-7,-,once,TRBV27,CASSSSGQYEQYF,TGTGCCAGCAGTTCATCGGGGCAGTACGAGCAGTACTTC
TRBJ2-7,-,-,TRBV19,CASSMGLYVEQYF,TGTGCCAGTAGTATGGGACTTTACGTCGAGCAGTACTTC
TRBJ2-1,TRBD1,-,TRBV20-1,CSARSDRDDEQFF,TGCAGTGCTAGATCGGACAGGGACGATGAGCAGTTCTTC
TRBJ2-5,-,-,TRBV2,CASSVGTTGETQYF,TGTGCCAGCAGTGTAGGGACCACGGGGGAGACCCAGTACTTC
TRBJ2-3,-,-,TRBV6-5,CASSYQFTDTQYF,TGTGCCAGCAGTTACCAATTCACAGATACGCAGTATTTT
TRBJ2-5,-,-,TRBV9,CASSVGGGRETQYF,TGTGCCAGCAGCGTAGGGGGGGGCCGAGAGACCCAGTACTTC
TRBJ2-4,-,-,TRBV29-1,CSVGSDRTIQYF,TGCAGCGTAGGATCAGACAGAACAATTCAGTACTTC
TRBJ1-1,-,-,TRBV20-1,CSARDLNRVSPAFF,TGCAGTGCTAGAGATTTGAACAGGGTATCTCCGGCTTTCTTT
TRBJ2-5,-,-,TRBV27,CASSLYMTGETQYF,TGTGCCAGCAGTTTATATATGACAGGAGAGACCCAGTACTTC
TRBJ1-2,TRBD1,once,TRBV6-1,CASLKGTGGINYGYTF,TGTGCCAGCTTGAAGGGAACAGGGGGCATTAACTATGGCTACACCTTC
TRBJ2-5,-,-,TRBV14,CASSQVWAETQYF,TGTGCCAGCAGCCAAGTGTGGGCCGAGACCCAGTACTTC
TRBJ2-2,TRBD1,-,TRBV29-1,CSTRAGQADTGELFF,TGCAGCACGAGGGCCGGACAGGCTGACACCGGGGAGCTGTTTTTT
TRBJ2-6,-,-,TRBV7-2,CASSLGSAGANVLTF,TGTGCCAGCAGCTTGGGATCGGCCGGGGCCAACGTCCTGACTTTC
TRBJ2-7,-,-,TRBV2,CASRGDTYEQYF,TGTGCCAGCAGGGGGGACACCTACGAGCAGTACTTC
TRBJ2-1,TRBD2,-,TRBV20-1,CSARSRRDYHNEQFF,TGCAGTGCTAGATCGAGACGGGACTACCACAATGAGCAGTTCTTC
TRBJ2-5,-,-,TRBV6-5,CASRGGKTQYF,TGTGCCAGCAGGGGTGGAAAGACCCAGTACTTC
TRBJ1-1,-,-,TRBV9,CASSVTVTNTEAFF,TGTGCCAGCAGCGTTACTGTTACGAACACTGAAGCTTTCTTT
TRBJ2-5,-,few,TRBV5-4,CASSLGSLRDTQYF,TGTGCCAGCAGCTTGGGATCCTTACGGGACACCCAGTACTTC
TRBJ2-1,TRBD2,-,TRBV27,CASSLRRLAGSYNEQFF,TGTGCCAGCAGTTTACGGAGACTAGCAGGCTCCTACAATGAGCAGTTCTTC